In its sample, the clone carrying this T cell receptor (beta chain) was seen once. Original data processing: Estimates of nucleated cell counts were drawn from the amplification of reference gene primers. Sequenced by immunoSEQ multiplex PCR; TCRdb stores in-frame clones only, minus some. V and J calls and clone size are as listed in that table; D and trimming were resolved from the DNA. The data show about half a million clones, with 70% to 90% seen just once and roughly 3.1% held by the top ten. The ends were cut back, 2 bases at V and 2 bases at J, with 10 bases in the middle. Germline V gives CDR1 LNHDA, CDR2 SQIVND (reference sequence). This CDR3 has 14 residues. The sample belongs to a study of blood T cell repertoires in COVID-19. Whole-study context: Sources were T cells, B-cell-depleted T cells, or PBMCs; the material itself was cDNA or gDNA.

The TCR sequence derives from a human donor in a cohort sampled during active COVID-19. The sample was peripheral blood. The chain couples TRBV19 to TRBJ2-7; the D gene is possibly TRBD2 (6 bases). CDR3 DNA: TGTGCCAGTAGTATACGCGGGACGGCCTACGAGCAGTACTTC. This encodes CASSIRGTAYEQYF.